These T cell receptor beta chains were read from a single sample in a study of blood T cell repertoires in COVID-19. Assay used: immunoSEQ multiplex PCR; TCRdb lists only in-frame clones, some missing. The data contain 490,000 or so clones, approximately 88% of them singletons. Source material: PBMCs or T cells enriched from blood (not recorded which). The receptors originated from a woman aged 40 to 50 who had recovered from COVID-19. Both conserved end residues are trimmed from each CDR3. D genes are given only for firm matches.

v_gene: TRBV29-1
j_gene: TRBJ2-1
d_gene: TRBD2
CDR3aa: SVEAPAGGLDEQF

v_gene: TRBV5-8
j_gene: TRBJ1-4
d_gene: NA
CDR3aa: ASSLGQKTTNEKLF

v_gene: TRBV12-3/TRBV12-4
j_gene: TRBJ1-5
d_gene: NA
CDR3aa: ASTTRGHQPQH

v_gene: TRBV20-1
j_gene: TRBJ1-4
d_gene: NA
CDR3aa: SASVTGPNEKLF

v_gene: TRBV12-3/TRBV12-4
j_gene: TRBJ1-5
d_gene: NA
CDR3aa: ASSSGGNQPQH

v_gene: TRBV5-6
j_gene: TRBJ2-7
d_gene: TRBD1
CDR3aa: ASSGGRDRGYEQY

v_gene: TRBV13
j_gene: TRBJ1-2
d_gene: TRBD1
CDR3aa: ASSSGQGINGYT

v_gene: TRBV5-1
j_gene: TRBJ2-7
d_gene: TRBD2
CDR3aa: ASSSRLAGTYEQY

v_gene: TRBV3-1/TRBV3-2
j_gene: TRBJ2-7
d_gene: TRBD2
CDR3aa: ASSRMGLAGPSYEQY

v_gene: TRBV14
j_gene: TRBJ2-7
d_gene: TRBD2
CDR3aa: ASSQGLAGSYEQY

v_gene: TRBV6-5
j_gene: TRBJ1-2
d_gene: TRBD1
CDR3aa: ASSQGGAVVGYT

v_gene: TRBV6-2/TRBV6-3
j_gene: TRBJ1-1
d_gene: NA
CDR3aa: ASSLRGANTEAF

v_gene: TRBV6-1
j_gene: TRBJ1-1
d_gene: NA
CDR3aa: ASSEAGGMGTEAF

v_gene: TRBV20-1
j_gene: TRBJ2-1
d_gene: NA
CDR3aa: SARLAIEQF

v_gene: TRBV18
j_gene: TRBJ2-2
d_gene: NA
CDR3aa: ASSPPNSPGELF

v_gene: TRBV6-5
j_gene: TRBJ1-3
d_gene: TRBD1
CDR3aa: ASRRTGGEGNTIY

v_gene: TRBV6-2/TRBV6-3
j_gene: TRBJ2-5
d_gene: TRBD1
CDR3aa: ASSRTGEETQY

v_gene: TRBV18
j_gene: TRBJ2-7
d_gene: NA
CDR3aa: ASSPPGDHEQY

v_gene: TRBV7-9
j_gene: TRBJ1-6
d_gene: TRBD1
CDR3aa: ASSLGTGNNSPLH

v_gene: TRBV4-1
j_gene: TRBJ1-6
d_gene: NA
CDR3aa: ASSQVPGNSPLH

v_gene: TRBV5-4
j_gene: TRBJ1-1
d_gene: TRBD1
CDR3aa: ASSERQGPGTEAF

v_gene: TRBV24-1
j_gene: TRBJ1-2
d_gene: TRBD1
CDR3aa: ATSDPWTGGGYT

v_gene: TRBV10-3
j_gene: TRBJ2-1
d_gene: NA
CDR3aa: ATTTVENNEQF

v_gene: TRBV7-9
j_gene: TRBJ1-2
d_gene: TRBD1
CDR3aa: ASSKIKQGAENYGYT

v_gene: TRBV2
j_gene: TRBJ1-1
d_gene: TRBD1
CDR3aa: ASMQGQGLFEAF

v_gene: TRBV18
j_gene: TRBJ2-1
d_gene: TRBD2
CDR3aa: ASSPPGAGEGRVQF

v_gene: TRBV15
j_gene: TRBJ2-7
d_gene: TRBD1
CDR3aa: ATSRDLSGGEQY

v_gene: TRBV27
j_gene: TRBJ1-2
d_gene: NA
CDR3aa: ASSLDPSTAGYT

v_gene: TRBV6-5
j_gene: TRBJ1-1
d_gene: NA
CDR3aa: ASNNGGSEAF

v_gene: TRBV5-1
j_gene: TRBJ1-6
d_gene: NA
CDR3aa: ASSEGSGANSPLH

v_gene: TRBV5-1
j_gene: TRBJ1-4
d_gene: TRBD1
CDR3aa: ASSPTGGYEKLF

v_gene: TRBV7-9
j_gene: TRBJ1-3
d_gene: NA
CDR3aa: ASSPNTGRSGNTIY

v_gene: TRBV7-8
j_gene: TRBJ1-1
d_gene: TRBD1
CDR3aa: ASSPRQGPNTEAF

v_gene: TRBV6-4
j_gene: TRBJ1-5
d_gene: NA
CDR3aa: ASSGGTHSNQPQH

v_gene: TRBV5-6
j_gene: TRBJ2-7
d_gene: NA
CDR3aa: ASSLAGSYEQY

v_gene: TRBV6-2/TRBV6-3
j_gene: TRBJ2-4
d_gene: TRBD2
CDR3aa: ASSSPTSGSVGGNIQY

v_gene: TRBV11-2
j_gene: TRBJ1-6
d_gene: NA
CDR3aa: ASSFFSMQGYSPLH

v_gene: TRBV25-1
j_gene: TRBJ1-1
d_gene: NA
CDR3aa: ASSVAGARDTEAF

v_gene: TRBV21-1
j_gene: TRBJ2-7
d_gene: NA
CDR3aa: ASSKAHPGQGSTAYEQY

v_gene: TRBV6-5
j_gene: TRBJ1-2
d_gene: NA
CDR3aa: ASSSLGAGNYGYT

v_gene: TRBV14
j_gene: TRBJ1-1
d_gene: NA
CDR3aa: AASYSGSTEAF

v_gene: TRBV11-2
j_gene: TRBJ2-7
d_gene: TRBD2
CDR3aa: ASSLVAGGPYEQY

v_gene: TRBV5-1
j_gene: TRBJ2-5
d_gene: TRBD2
CDR3aa: ASSLILAGEEETQY

v_gene: TRBV18
j_gene: TRBJ2-7
d_gene: NA
CDR3aa: ASSRSTYEQY

v_gene: TRBV6-6
j_gene: TRBJ2-2
d_gene: TRBD2
CDR3aa: ASITGTSLGTGELF

v_gene: TRBV7-9
j_gene: TRBJ2-7
d_gene: TRBD1
CDR3aa: ASSLDRGGLEQY

v_gene: TRBV5-1
j_gene: TRBJ2-3
d_gene: NA
CDR3aa: ASREVPGTDTQY

v_gene: TRBV5-1
j_gene: TRBJ2-1
d_gene: TRBD1
CDR3aa: ASSPGGTGGNEQF